This TCR beta chain appears in the sequencing data of a study of T-cell memory formation after mild COVID-19. Broader study findings: Nothing confirmed that second-wave clones peaking on day 37 were specific for SARS-CoV-2. Balance between CD4 and CD8 was seen in clones contracting day 15 to 85, and a CD4+ lean was seen in later expanders.

TCRdb itself ran the 5' RACE reads through MiXCR, one entry per CDR3 protein. Here the sample spans roughly 410,000 distinct CDR3 sequences, 24% being singletons. There are a few counts of this clonotype. Its target is unknown. The V gene end was trimmed by 4 bases and the J gene end by 9 bases; junction bases not matched to a gene: 7. Germline V gene sequence: CDR1 LGHDT, CDR2 YNNKEL (reference sequence). This CDR3 region has 14 residues. The receptor comes from an adult woman who had mild COVID-19 (a few samples of this study predate the infection). Cell type and time point are not known. Source material: PBMCs or a T cell subset sorted from them (not recorded which). J is TRBJ2-1 and V is TRBV3-1; 9 bases are shared with TRBD1. The CDR3 nucleotides read TGTGCCAGCAGCCCCGGGACAGGGATTCCTGAGCAGTTCTTC. Residues: CASSPGTGIPEQFF.